The subject of this entry is one TCR beta chain. Looked up from germline, CDR1 is SGHTS and CDR2 is YDEGEE. The CDR3 covers 17 residues. J lost 1 base, V lost 3 bases, and 9 bases had no gene match. MiXCR, applied by TCRdb to the 5' RACE reads, yields one record per CDR3 protein. This sample has approximately 500,000 distinct CDR3 sequences, with 20% to 25% found just once. The data stem from a study of identical twins. These data were also reused for a study on T cells expressing NK-cell markers. That paper notes: Among the eight sequenced donors, seven tested HCMV-seropositive and one tested seronegative. Among the experiments, several used an anti-gamma-delta TCR antibody to restrict sorting to alpha-beta TCR T cells. In a group of five to seven donors, dominant NKG2C+ clonotypes represented 1.0-7.0% of CD8+ T cells. Specificity for HCMV among expanded NKG2C+ T cell clones was not established.

This sequence was found in a woman in her late teens or twenties in good health. Material: CD4+ T cells sorted from blood. This chain joins TRBV5-8 and TRBJ2-1; 8 bases fit TRBD2. The CDR3 nucleotides read TGTGCCAGCAGCTCGGTCGGTACTAGCGGTTCCTACAATGAGCAGTTCTTC. It codes for CASSSVGTSGSYNEQFF.